The rows below give T cell receptor beta chains drawn from one sample of a study of T cell changes during pregnancy in multiple sclerosis. Generated by immunoSEQ multiplex PCR, the TCRdb table keeps only in-frame clones and is missing some. The sample shows 75,000 to 80,000 clones, approximately 94% of them seen only once. This specimen was peripheral blood, taken after pregnancy. These receptors were collected from a female donor in good health, enrolled as a control in a pregnancy study. Both conserved end residues are trimmed from each CDR3. The order of the fields is J gene, V gene, CDR3 protein.

j_gene: TRBJ2-5; v_gene: TRBV5-8; CDR3aa: ASSPSWPAGGQETQY
j_gene: TRBJ1-1; v_gene: TRBV5-4; CDR3aa: ASSPRTGNSEAF
j_gene: TRBJ2-7; v_gene: TRBV10-3; CDR3aa: AISDQGFLLQTYEQY
j_gene: TRBJ2-1; v_gene: TRBV28; CDR3aa: ASSLIGRGGAWV
j_gene: TRBJ2-7; v_gene: TRBV20-1; CDR3aa: SAREDREQY
j_gene: TRBJ1-2; v_gene: TRBV12-5; CDR3aa: ASGYAGGGYYGYT
j_gene: TRBJ2-7; v_gene: TRBV28; CDR3aa: ASKDSFSYEQY
j_gene: TRBJ2-7; v_gene: TRBV5-4; CDR3aa: ASSSTYEQY
j_gene: TRBJ1-1; v_gene: TRBV18; CDR3aa: ASSPGGATAF
j_gene: TRBJ2-7; v_gene: TRBV7-2; CDR3aa: ASSLVLAGSFEQY
j_gene: TRBJ2-7; v_gene: TRBV7-6; CDR3aa: ASSLEDPLNREVEQY
j_gene: TRBJ2-1; v_gene: TRBV6-6; CDR3aa: AISRTGVFNEQF
j_gene: TRBJ1-2; v_gene: TRBV14; CDR3aa: ASSRDRERSGYT
j_gene: TRBJ2-3; v_gene: TRBV18; CDR3aa: ASSPGQGRDTQY
j_gene: TRBJ1-2; v_gene: TRBV7-2; CDR3aa: ASSLMAEGRGDGYT
j_gene: TRBJ2-5; v_gene: TRBV5-1; CDR3aa: ASTSGGEGETQY
j_gene: TRBJ2-1; v_gene: TRBV21-1; CDR3aa: AASDEQF
j_gene: TRBJ2-1; v_gene: TRBV14; CDR3aa: ASSLGLAGDHEQF
j_gene: TRBJ1-1; v_gene: TRBV28; CDR3aa: ASSLGRKAF
j_gene: TRBJ1-1; v_gene: TRBV6-1; CDR3aa: ASSEAEGAGTEAF
j_gene: TRBJ2-5; v_gene: TRBV30; CDR3aa: AWGTSETQY
j_gene: TRBJ2-7; v_gene: TRBV5-6; CDR3aa: ASSLGTGTTSYEQY
j_gene: TRBJ1-4; v_gene: TRBV10-1; CDR3aa: ASSERETATNEKLF
j_gene: TRBJ1-2; v_gene: TRBV7-9; CDR3aa: ASRETGFFDGYT
j_gene: TRBJ1-1; v_gene: TRBV7-2; CDR3aa: ASSPQAGVNTEAF
j_gene: TRBJ2-2; v_gene: TRBV15; CDR3aa: ATSGQFANTGELF
j_gene: TRBJ1-2; v_gene: TRBV27; CDR3aa: ASSYAGLKDGYT
j_gene: TRBJ1-1; v_gene: TRBV6-6; CDR3aa: ASSIGQGGTEAF
j_gene: TRBJ2-7; v_gene: TRBV28; CDR3aa: ASSLNIGLSYEQY
j_gene: TRBJ2-2; v_gene: TRBV28; CDR3aa: ASTYRAPGELF
j_gene: TRBJ1-1; v_gene: TRBV30; CDR3aa: AWNLRDRVNTEAF
j_gene: TRBJ2-1; v_gene: TRBV5-6; CDR3aa: ASSLQLGSSYNEQF
j_gene: TRBJ2-5; v_gene: TRBV27; CDR3aa: ASSPGLSSGKETQY
j_gene: TRBJ1-5; v_gene: TRBV18; CDR3aa: ASSPDGGNQPQH
j_gene: TRBJ2-5; v_gene: TRBV27; CDR3aa: ASSAYLGETYQETQY
j_gene: TRBJ1-2; v_gene: TRBV18; CDR3aa: ASSSGGQGSPVYYGYT
j_gene: TRBJ1-2; v_gene: TRBV27; CDR3aa: ASSPSSTELGLYGYT
j_gene: TRBJ2-7; v_gene: TRBV27; CDR3aa: ASRGLAGGLEQY
j_gene: TRBJ1-2; v_gene: TRBV21-1; CDR3aa: ASSKDSGVNLYGYT
j_gene: TRBJ2-7; v_gene: TRBV27; CDR3aa: ASRTSGRSGEQY
j_gene: TRBJ2-3; v_gene: TRBV5-1; CDR3aa: ASSLPLLTSTDTQY
j_gene: TRBJ2-3; v_gene: TRBV2; CDR3aa: ANGQDRERGTDTQY
j_gene: TRBJ2-1; v_gene: TRBV9; CDR3aa: ASSPKRVAYNEQF
j_gene: TRBJ1-5; v_gene: TRBV6-5; CDR3aa: ASSIGRGNQPQH
j_gene: TRBJ2-5; v_gene: TRBV11-2; CDR3aa: ASSLGAGGRETQY
j_gene: TRBJ1-5; v_gene: TRBV6-4; CDR3aa: ASSYDRSPLDQPQH